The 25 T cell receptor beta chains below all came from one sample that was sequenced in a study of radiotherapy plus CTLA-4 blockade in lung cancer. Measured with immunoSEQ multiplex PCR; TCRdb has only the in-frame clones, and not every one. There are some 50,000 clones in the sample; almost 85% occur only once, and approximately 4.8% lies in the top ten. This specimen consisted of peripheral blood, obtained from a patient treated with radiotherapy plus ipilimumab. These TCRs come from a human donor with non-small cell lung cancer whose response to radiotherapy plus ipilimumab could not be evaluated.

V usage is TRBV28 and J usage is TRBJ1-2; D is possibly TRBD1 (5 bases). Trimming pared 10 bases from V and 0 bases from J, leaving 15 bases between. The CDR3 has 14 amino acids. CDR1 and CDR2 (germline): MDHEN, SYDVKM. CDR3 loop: CATRLGAANYGYTF. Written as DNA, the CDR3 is TGTGCCACCCGCCTAGGGGCTGCTAACTATGGCTACACCTTC.

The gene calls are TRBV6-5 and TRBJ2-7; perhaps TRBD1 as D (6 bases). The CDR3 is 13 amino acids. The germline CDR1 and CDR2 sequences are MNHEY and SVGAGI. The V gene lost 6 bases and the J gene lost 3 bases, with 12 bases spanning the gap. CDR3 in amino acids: CASSRTEYYEQYF. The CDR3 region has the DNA TGTGCCAGCAGCCGGACAGAATACTACGAGCAGTACTTC.

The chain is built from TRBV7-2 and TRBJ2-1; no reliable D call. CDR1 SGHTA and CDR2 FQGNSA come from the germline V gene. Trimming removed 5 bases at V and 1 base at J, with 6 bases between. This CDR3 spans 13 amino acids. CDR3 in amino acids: CASSLQSYNEQFF. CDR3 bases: TGTGCCAGCAGCCTACAGTCCTACAATGAGCAGTTCTTC.

For the CDR3, the DNA is TGCGCCAGCAGCCAAGATTCGAGGCCGCGAGGCACAGATACGCAGTATTTT. It is translated as CASSQDSRPRGTDTQYF. The chain recombines TRBV4-3 with TRBJ2-3; no definite D call. This CDR3 region has 17 residues. CDR1 and CDR2 from the germline V gene are LGHNA and YSLEER. V lost 0 bases to trimming and J lost 1 base, with 14 bases between them.

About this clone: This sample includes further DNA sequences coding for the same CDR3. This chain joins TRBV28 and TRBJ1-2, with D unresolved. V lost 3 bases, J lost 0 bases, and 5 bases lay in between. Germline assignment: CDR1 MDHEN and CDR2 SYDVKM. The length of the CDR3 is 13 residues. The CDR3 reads CASSFRANYGYTF. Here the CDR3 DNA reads TGTGCCAGCAGTTTTCGAGCTAACTATGGCTACACCTTC.

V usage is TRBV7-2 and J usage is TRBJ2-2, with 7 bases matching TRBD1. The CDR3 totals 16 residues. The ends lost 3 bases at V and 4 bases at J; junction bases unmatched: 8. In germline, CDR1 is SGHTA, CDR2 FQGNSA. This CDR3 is CASSFRQGMGTGELFF. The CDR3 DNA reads TGTGCCAGCAGCTTTAGACAGGGAATGGGCACCGGGGAGCTGTTTTTT.

CDR3 region: CASSRQTTGTGGPDNQPQHF. The DNA for the CDR3 is TGTGCCAGCAGCAGGCAAACCACCGGGACAGGGGGCCCCGACAATCAGCCCCAGCATTTT. The chain has TRBV7-3 and TRBJ1-5; 12 bases map to TRBD1. The V segment lost 5 bases and the J segment 3 bases; nucleotides outside the gene matches: 17. There are 20 residues in the CDR3. CDR1 SGHTA and CDR2 FQGTGA come from the germline V gene.

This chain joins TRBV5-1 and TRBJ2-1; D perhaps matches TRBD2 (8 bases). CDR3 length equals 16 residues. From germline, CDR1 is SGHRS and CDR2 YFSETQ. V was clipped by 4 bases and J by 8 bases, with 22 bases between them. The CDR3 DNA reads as TGCGCCAGCAGCCCAGGGGGACTAGGAGCTATTGATGAGCAGTTCTTC. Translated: CASSPGGLGAIDEQFF.

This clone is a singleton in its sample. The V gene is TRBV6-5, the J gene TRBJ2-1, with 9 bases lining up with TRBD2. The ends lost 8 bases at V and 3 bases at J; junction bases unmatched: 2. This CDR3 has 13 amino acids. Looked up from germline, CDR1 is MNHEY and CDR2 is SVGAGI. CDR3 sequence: CASRLADYNEQFF. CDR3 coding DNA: TGTGCCAGCCGACTAGCGGACTACAATGAGCAGTTCTTC.

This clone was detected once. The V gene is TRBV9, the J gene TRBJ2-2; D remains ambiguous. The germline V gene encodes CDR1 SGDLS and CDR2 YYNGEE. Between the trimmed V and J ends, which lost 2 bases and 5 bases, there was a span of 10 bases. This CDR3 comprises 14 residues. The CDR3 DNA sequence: TGTGCCAGCAGCGTGACTGACGGTACCGGGGAGCTGTTTTTT. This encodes CASSVTDGTGELFF.

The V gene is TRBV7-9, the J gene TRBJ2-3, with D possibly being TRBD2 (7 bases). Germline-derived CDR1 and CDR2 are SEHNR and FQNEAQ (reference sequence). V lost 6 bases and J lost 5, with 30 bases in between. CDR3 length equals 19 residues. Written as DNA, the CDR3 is TGTGCCAGCAGGCCCGGCCTCTCGGTCAGGGGAGGGGCGATAGATACGCAGTATTTT. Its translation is CASRPGLSVRGGAIDTQYF.

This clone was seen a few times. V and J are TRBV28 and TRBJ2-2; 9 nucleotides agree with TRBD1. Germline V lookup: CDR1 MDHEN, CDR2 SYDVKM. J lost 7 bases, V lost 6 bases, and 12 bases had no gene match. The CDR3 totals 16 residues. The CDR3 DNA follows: TGTGCCAGCAGAAAACTTCCGGGACAGGGTCACGGGGAGCTGTTTTTT. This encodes CASRKLPGQGHGELFF.

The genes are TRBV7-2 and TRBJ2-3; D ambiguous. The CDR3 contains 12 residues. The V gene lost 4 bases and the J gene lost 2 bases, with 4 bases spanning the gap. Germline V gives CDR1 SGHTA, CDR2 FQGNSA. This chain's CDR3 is CASSSNTDTQYF. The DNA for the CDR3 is TGTGCCAGCAGCTCCAACACAGATACGCAGTATTTT. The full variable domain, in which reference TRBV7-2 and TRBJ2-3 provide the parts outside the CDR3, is GAGVSQSPSNKVTEKGKDVELRCDPISGHTALYWYRQSLGQGLEFLIYFQGNSAPDKSGLPSDRFSAERTGGSVSTLTIQRTQQEDSAVYLCASSSNTDTQYFGPGTRLTVL.

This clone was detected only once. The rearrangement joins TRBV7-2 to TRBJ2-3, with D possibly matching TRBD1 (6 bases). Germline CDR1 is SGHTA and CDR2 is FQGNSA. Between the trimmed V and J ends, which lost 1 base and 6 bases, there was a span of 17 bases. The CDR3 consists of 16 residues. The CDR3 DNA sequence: TGTGCCAGCAGCTTAGGGGGGAAAACAGGGTGGGATACGCAGTATTTT. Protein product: CASSLGGKTGWDTQYF.

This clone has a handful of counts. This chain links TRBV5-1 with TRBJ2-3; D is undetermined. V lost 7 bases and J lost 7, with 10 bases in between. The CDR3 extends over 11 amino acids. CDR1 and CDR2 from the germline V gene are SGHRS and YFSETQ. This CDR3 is CASRESHTQYF. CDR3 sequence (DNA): TGCGCCAGCCGCGAGAGTCATACGCAGTATTTT.

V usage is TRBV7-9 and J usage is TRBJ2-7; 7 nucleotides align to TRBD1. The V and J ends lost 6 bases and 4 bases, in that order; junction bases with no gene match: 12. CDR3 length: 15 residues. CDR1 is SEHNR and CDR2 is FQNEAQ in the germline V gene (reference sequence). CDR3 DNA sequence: TGTGCCAGCAGTCGCCCGGGACAGAGAATTTACGAGCAGTACTTC. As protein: CASSRPGQRIYEQYF.

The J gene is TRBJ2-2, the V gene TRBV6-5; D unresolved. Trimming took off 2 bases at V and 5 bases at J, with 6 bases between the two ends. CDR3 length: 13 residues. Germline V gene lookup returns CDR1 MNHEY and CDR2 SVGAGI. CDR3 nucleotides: TGTGCCAGCAGTTACGAGATGACCGGGGAGCTGTTTTTT. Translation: CASSYEMTGELFF.

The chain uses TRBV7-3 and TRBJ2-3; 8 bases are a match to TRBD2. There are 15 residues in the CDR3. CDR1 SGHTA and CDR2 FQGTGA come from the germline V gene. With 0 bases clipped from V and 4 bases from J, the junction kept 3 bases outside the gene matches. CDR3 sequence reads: CASSLTGLVPDTQYF. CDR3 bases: TGTGCCAGCAGCTTAACGGGACTAGTTCCAGATACGCAGTATTTT.

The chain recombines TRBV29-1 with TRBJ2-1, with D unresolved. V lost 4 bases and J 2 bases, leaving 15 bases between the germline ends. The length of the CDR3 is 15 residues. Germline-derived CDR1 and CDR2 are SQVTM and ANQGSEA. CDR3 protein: CSVGGFQPAYNEQFF. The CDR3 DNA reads TGCAGCGTTGGCGGCTTCCAGCCCGCCTACAATGAGCAGTTCTTC.

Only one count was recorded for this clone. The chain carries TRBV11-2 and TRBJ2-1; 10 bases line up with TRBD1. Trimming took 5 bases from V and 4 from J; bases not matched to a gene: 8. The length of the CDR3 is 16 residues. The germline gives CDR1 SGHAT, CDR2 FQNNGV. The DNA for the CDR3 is TGTGCCAGCAGCCTAAGTGGGGACAGGGGTTACAATGAGCAGTTCTTC. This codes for CASSLSGDRGYNEQFF.

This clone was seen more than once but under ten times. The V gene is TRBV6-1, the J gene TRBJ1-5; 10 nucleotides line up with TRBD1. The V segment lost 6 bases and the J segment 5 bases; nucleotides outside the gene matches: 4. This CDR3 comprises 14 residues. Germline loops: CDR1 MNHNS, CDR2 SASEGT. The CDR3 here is CASSSDRGDQPQHF. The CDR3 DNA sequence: TGTGCCAGCAGCTCGGACAGGGGGGATCAGCCCCAGCATTTT.

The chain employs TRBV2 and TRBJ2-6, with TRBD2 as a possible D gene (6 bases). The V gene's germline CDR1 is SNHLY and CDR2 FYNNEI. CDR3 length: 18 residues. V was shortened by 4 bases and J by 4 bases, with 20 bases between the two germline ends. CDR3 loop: CASSGGLGGVSGANVLTF. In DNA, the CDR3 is TGTGCCAGCAGTGGGGGCTTGGGGGGAGTCTCCGGGGCCAACGTCCTGACTTTC.

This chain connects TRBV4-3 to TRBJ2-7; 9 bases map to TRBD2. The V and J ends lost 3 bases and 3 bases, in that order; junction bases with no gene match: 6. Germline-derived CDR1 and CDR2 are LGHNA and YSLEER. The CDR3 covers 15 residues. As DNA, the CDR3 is TGCGCCAGCAGCCAGGATAAGACTAGCGGCTACGAGCAGTACTTC. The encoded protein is CASSQDKTSGYEQYF.

The CDR3 loop is CASSSAGQGGNQPQHF. The CDR3 DNA sequence: TGTGCCAGCAGTTCAGCGGGACAGGGAGGCAATCAGCCCCAGCATTTT. The V gene is TRBV27, the J gene TRBJ1-5; 9 nucleotides agree with TRBD1. CDR3 size: 16 residues. V trimming: 4 bases; J trimming: 2 bases; junction bases outside the gene matches: 6. From germline, CDR1 is MNHEY and CDR2 SMNVEV (reference sequence).

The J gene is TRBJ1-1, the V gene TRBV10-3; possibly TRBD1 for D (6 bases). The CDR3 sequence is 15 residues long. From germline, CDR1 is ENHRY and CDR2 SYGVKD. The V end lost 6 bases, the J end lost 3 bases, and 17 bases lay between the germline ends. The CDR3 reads CAIRGAQGRDTEAFF. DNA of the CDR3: TGTGCCATCAGGGGAGCCCAGGGGAGGGACACTGAAGCTTTCTTT.